One and the same sample provided the 31 T cell receptor beta chains below, sequenced in a study of blood T cells in healthy people across ages. It was with a sample-barcoded 5' primer and a J-beta primer mix that a second PCR of roughly 7 to 12 cycles was run. Each CDR3 protein gets one entry after TCRdb re-called the 5' RACE reads with MiXCR. In the table there are hundreds of thousands of distinct CDR3 sequences, 44% of which are singletons. The sequenced sample consisted of blood. Receptors originate from a man aged 60 to 75 in good health.

The chain carries TRBV29-1 and TRBJ2-1; D call uncertain. CDR1 is SQVTM, CDR2 ANQGSEA, per germline. The CDR3 is 18 residues long. V dropped 4 bases and J dropped 8 bases, with 30 bases sitting between them. CDR3 nucleotide sequence: TGCAGCGTTGGCGGACCCCCCTCATCGCAAACTGGGAAATATGAGCAGTTCTTC. Its translation is CSVGGPPSSQTGKYEQFF.

The V gene is TRBV12-3 or TRBV12-4, the J gene TRBJ2-7, with 12 bases fitting TRBD1. TRBJ2-5 explains the end of the DNA better; the J call may be wrong. The CDR3 spans 15 residues. This CDR3 reads CASSPGQGAKETQYF. CDR3 sequence (DNA): TGTGCCAGCAGTCCGGGACAGGGGGCCAAAGAGACCCAGTACTTC.

This clonotype occurred once. This sequence joins TRBV6-5 and TRBJ2-7; 8 nucleotides agree with TRBD1. The CDR3 is 15 amino acids. The V gene end was trimmed by 4 bases and the J gene end by 4 bases; junction bases not matched to a gene: 9. Germline V lookup: CDR1 MNHEY, CDR2 SVGAGI. CDR3 sequence: CASSSPTGAKYEQYF. CDR3 DNA sequence: TGTGCCAGCAGTTCTCCGACAGGGGCGAAGTACGAGCAGTACTTC.

This clonotype turned up a few times. The chain links TRBV7-2 to TRBJ2-6; 10 positions agree with TRBD2. The CDR3 is made up of 17 amino acids. Per the germline V gene, CDR1 is SGHTA and CDR2 is FQGNSA. The junction had 4 bases not matched to a gene; V was cut back by 5 bases and J by 0 bases. This CDR3 reads CASSRSGGVSGANVLTF. In nucleotides, the CDR3 is TGTGCCAGCAGCCGAAGCGGGGGGGTCTCTGGGGCCAACGTCCTGACTTTC. The variable domain in full, with the rest retrieved from reference TRBV7-2 and TRBJ2-6, is GAGVSQSPSNKVTEKGKDVELRCDPISGHTALYWYRQSLGQGLEFLIYFQGNSAPDKSGLPSDRFSAERTGGSVSTLTIQRTQQEDSAVYLCASSRSGGVSGANVLTFGAGSRLTVL.

The chain carries TRBV3-1 and TRBJ1-5; D remains unclear. V lost 3 bases to trimming and J lost 4 bases, with 4 bases between them. CDR3 length: 12 amino acids. CDR1 and CDR2 from the germline V gene are LGHDT and YNNKEL (reference sequence). The CDR3: CASSQLNQPQHF. Written as DNA, the CDR3 is TGTGCCAGCAGCCAGCTGAATCAGCCCCAGCATTTT.

This clonotype came up a few times. The V and J genes are TRBV5-1 and TRBJ2-4; TRBD2 matches 7 bases. CDR1 is SGHRS and CDR2 is YFSETQ in the germline V gene. V shed 4 bases and J 5 bases; nucleotides not matched to a gene: 9. The CDR3 totals 15 residues. CDR3 bases: TGCGCCAGCAGCCCAGCTAGCGGACCAGAAAACATTCAGTACTTC. It translates to CASSPASGPENIQYF.

This chain connects TRBV6-2 or TRBV6-3 to TRBJ1-5; no reliable D call. V dropped 6 bases and J dropped 6 bases, with 18 bases sitting between them. CDR1 MNHEY and CDR2 SVGEGT come from the germline V gene. The CDR3 runs 15 residues. The CDR3 here is CASRTNPWRSQPQHF. CDR3 sequence (DNA): TGTGCCAGCAGAACGAACCCATGGAGGTCTCAGCCCCAGCATTTT.

The rearrangement uses TRBV6-2 or TRBV6-3 and TRBJ2-7, with unresolved D. CDR3 length equals 11 residues. V shed 2 bases and J shed 5 bases, with 4 bases lying between them. CDR1 is MNHEY and CDR2 is SVGEGT in the germline V gene. The CDR3 DNA reads as TGTGCCAGCAGTTACGTCCACGAGCAGTACTTC. Its translation: CASSYVHEQYF.

The genes are TRBV18 and TRBJ1-2, with unresolved D. Trimming took 5 bases from V and 3 from J, leaving 16 bases between them. Looked up from germline, CDR1 is KGHSH and CDR2 is LQKENI. The CDR3 covers 15 residues. The CDR3 here is CASSGIGGGDYGYTF. The CDR3 nucleotides read TGTGCCAGCTCAGGCATCGGTGGAGGAGACTATGGCTACACCTTC.

This clonotype showed up just once. This chain links TRBV3-1 with TRBJ2-7, with D possibly being TRBD1 (5 bases). Per the germline V gene, CDR1 is LGHDT and CDR2 is YNNKEL (reference sequence). CDR3 length: 16 residues. V was clipped by 3 bases and J by 0 bases, with 15 bases between them. The CDR3 bases are TGTGCCAGCAGCCAGGGTCCGACAGAGAGCTCCTACGAGCAGTACTTC. It translates to CASSQGPTESSYEQYF.

This chain uses TRBV7-2 with TRBJ2-1, with D possibly matching TRBD2 (5 bases). CDR1 is SGHTA, CDR2 FQGNSA, per germline. Trimming shortened V by 8 bases and J by 10 bases, and 18 bases separated the two germline ends. The CDR3 covers 13 residues. CDR3 nucleotides: TGTGCCAGCGGCACCGTCCCGCGCGGGGAGCAGTTCTTC. It codes for CASGTVPRGEQFF.

This chain connects TRBV5-1 to TRBJ2-5, with TRBD1 matching 9 bases. Trimming took 4 bases from V and 1 from J; bases not matched to a gene: 5. This CDR3 region has 15 residues. The germline V gene has CDR1 SGHRS and CDR2 YFSETQ. The CDR3 sequence: CASSGGQGAQETQYF. CDR3 in DNA: TGCGCCAGCAGCGGGGGACAGGGAGCCCAAGAGACCCAGTACTTC.

The chain couples TRBV18 to TRBJ2-7; possible D gene TRBD1, 5 bases. CDR1 KGHSH and CDR2 LQKENI come from the germline V gene. The CDR3 is 15 residues long. Trimming removed 3 bases at V and 6 bases at J, with 18 bases between. The CDR3 DNA reads TGTGCCAGCTCACCTTGGGCAGGCGACCAGGGCGAGCAGTACTTC. This codes for CASSPWAGDQGEQYF.

Worth noting for this clonotype: Here the CDR3 omits its conserved ending phenylalanine or tryptophan, so a read error is the likely source. The chain employs TRBV2 and TRBJ1-1, with D hard to call. Germline-derived CDR1 and CDR2 are SNHLY and FYNNEI. The CDR3 runs 13 residues. Trimming left V 7 bases short and J 3 bases short, with 12 bases between. For the CDR3, the DNA is TGTGCCAGCACCAATGACGGGGACACTGAAGCTTTCTAT. Its translation: CASTNDGDTEAFY.

In its sample, this clonotype was seen a few times. The junction differs from germline at one of its ends, possibly a read error. The J gene is TRBJ1-2, the V gene TRBV9; D ambiguous. The CDR3 sequence is 12 residues long. From germline, CDR1 is SGDLS and CDR2 YYNGEE. The CDR3 bases are TGTGCCAGCAGTGTAGAGGACTATGGCTACACCTTC. This sequence encodes CASSVEDYGYTF.

To note about this clonotype: Relative to the germline gene, one junction end is altered; a read error may explain this. The chain uses TRBV7-2 and TRBJ2-4, with D maybe TRBD2 (5 bases). With the DNA end fitting TRBJ2-7 better, the J assignment may be wrong. This CDR3 is built from 14 residues. Per germline, CDR1 SGHTA and CDR2 FQGNSA. This chain's CDR3 is CAGSLAGVPYEQYF. The CDR3, as DNA: TGTGCCGGCAGCTTAGCCGGGGTCCCCTACGAGCAGTACTTC.

V is TRBV7-2 and J is TRBJ1-2, with D unresolved. Germline V gene data show CDR1 as SGHTA and CDR2 as FQGNSA. The ends were cut back, 6 bases at V and 8 bases at J, with 16 bases in the middle. The CDR3 sequence is 13 residues long. The CDR3 is CASRPARSGGYTF. CDR3 sequence (DNA): TGTGCCAGCAGACCCGCCAGGTCAGGAGGCTACACCTTC.

The CDR3, as DNA: TGTGCCAGCAGCCTTCGACAGGGAGGTCCAGATACGCAGTATTTT. Its protein product is CASSLRQGGPDTQYF. V and J are TRBV12-3 or TRBV12-4 and TRBJ2-3; a weak D match, TRBD1 (7 bases). The CDR3 loop spans 15 amino acids. Between the trimmed V and J ends, which lost 6 bases and 4 bases, there was a span of 17 bases.

CDR3 loop: CASSFPGQESYEQYF. DNA for the CDR3: TGTGCCAGCAGCTTCCCCGGACAGGAATCCTACGAGCAGTACTTC. V and J are TRBV5-5 and TRBJ2-7, with 7 nucleotides matching TRBD1. This CDR3 spans 15 amino acids. The V segment lost 2 bases and the J segment 1 base; nucleotides outside the gene matches: 6. Germline V gene sequence: CDR1 SGHKS, CDR2 YYEKEE (reference sequence).

This clonotype has more than one count but fewer than ten. The chain uses TRBV5-1 and TRBJ2-7; 10 bases line up with TRBD1. V dropped 1 base and J dropped 3; count of bases not matched to a gene: 4. This CDR3 comprises 15 residues. In germline, CDR1 is SGHRS, CDR2 YFSETQ. The CDR3 sequence: CASSLIGQGDYEQYF. Written as DNA, the CDR3 is TGCGCCAGCAGCTTGATAGGACAGGGGGACTACGAGCAGTACTTC.

The chain combines TRBV25-1 with TRBJ2-7; TRBD1 matches at 9 bases. V dropped 6 bases and J dropped 4; count of bases not matched to a gene: 10. This CDR3 region has 15 residues. Per germline, CDR1 MGHDK and CDR2 SYGVNS. Here the CDR3 DNA reads TGTGCCAGCAGCGAAGCCAACAGGGGGCGGTACGAGCAGTACTTC. Translated: CASSEANRGRYEQYF.

The chain links TRBV29-1 to TRBJ1-1; TRBD1 might be the D (5 bases). CDR3 length equals 13 residues. Germline assignment: CDR1 SQVTM and CDR2 ANQGSEA. The V end was cut by 6 bases, the J end by 3 bases, with 14 bases between. The CDR3 spells CSVGGDVYTEAFF. In DNA, the CDR3 is TGCAGCGTGGGGGGGGACGTGTACACTGAAGCTTTCTTT.

The chain couples TRBV4-3 to TRBJ2-1; D unresolved. V lost 1 base to trimming and J lost 0 bases, with 10 bases between them. CDR3 length: 16 residues. The germline gives CDR1 LGHNA, CDR2 YSLEER. Here the CDR3 reads CASSQVSHHSYNEQFF. CDR3 DNA: TGCGCCAGCAGCCAAGTTAGCCATCACTCCTACAATGAGCAGTTCTTC.

This clonotype showed up just a few times. The chain couples TRBV6-1 to TRBJ2-7; TRBD2 matches at 14 bases. The CDR3 consists of 14 residues. V dropped 4 bases and J dropped 5; count of bases not matched to a gene: 1. Germline-derived CDR1 and CDR2 are MNHNS and SASEGT. The CDR3 DNA follows: TGTGCCAGCAGTGTGGGACTAGCGGGGGACGAGCAGTACTTC. Encoded protein: CASSVGLAGDEQYF.

This clonotype was seen only a few times. This sequence joins TRBV5-1 and TRBJ2-7; no definite D call. The CDR3 has 13 amino acids. Germline V gene lookup returns CDR1 SGHRS and CDR2 YFSETQ. Trimming shortened V by 5 bases and J by 2 bases, and 11 bases separated the two germline ends. Written as DNA, the CDR3 is TGCGCCAGCAGGTATGACGGAACCTACGAGCAGTACTTC. Its protein product is CASRYDGTYEQYF.

This clonotype was counted between two and nine times. This chain joins TRBV10-3 and TRBJ1-3; D uncertain. The CDR3 totals 14 residues. V lost 8 bases and J lost 0, with 11 bases in between. The V gene's germline CDR1 is ENHRY and CDR2 SYGVKD. In DNA, the CDR3 is TGTGCCATCCTACGGAGCCTCTCTGGAAACACCATATATTTT. This translates into CAILRSLSGNTIYF.

J is TRBJ2-5 and V is TRBV6-6; 9 positions agree with TRBD2. After removal of 2 bases from V and 5 bases from J, the junction contained 0 bases not matched to a gene. The CDR3 extends over 13 amino acids. The germline V gene has CDR1 MNHNY and CDR2 SVGAGI (reference sequence). In DNA form, the CDR3 reads TGTGCCAGCAGTTACGGACTAGCGGAGACCCAGTACTTC. This translates into CASSYGLAETQYF.

This clonotype was seen more than once but under ten times. This chain joins TRBV6-2 or TRBV6-3 and TRBJ1-5; possible D gene TRBD1, 6 bases. The CDR3 consists of 14 residues. Germline CDR1 and CDR2: MNHEY and SVGEGT. V dropped 4 bases and J dropped 3 bases, with 10 bases sitting between them. CDR3 region: CASSFGQTNQPQHF. Written as DNA, the CDR3 is TGTGCCAGCAGTTTCGGACAGACCAATCAGCCCCAGCATTTT.

V gene TRBV6-1 combines with J gene TRBJ2-4; D is perhaps TRBD1 (6 bases). The J call is uncertain, as TRBJ2-5 better fits the DNA end. Germline lookup yields CDR1 MNHNS and CDR2 SASEGT. CDR3 size: 14 residues. CDR3 sequence (DNA): TGTGCCAGCAGTGCCGCAGGGGATACAAAGACCCAGTACTTC. It translates to CASSAAGDTKTQYF.

In the case of this clonotype: This may stem from a read error, because a much larger clone lies one nucleotide away. The CDR3 region is CASSPGAGDYGYTF. For the CDR3, the DNA is TGTGCCAGCTCACCGGGGGCAGGGGACTATGGCTACACCTTC. The chain employs TRBV18 and TRBJ1-2, with a weak D call TRBD1 (6 bases). The CDR3 spans 14 residues. CDR1 and CDR2 from the germline V gene are KGHSH and LQKENI. V was trimmed by 3 bases and J by 3 bases, leaving 11 bases between them.

The CDR3 protein is CASSQDWKEQFF. The CDR3 bases are TGTGCCAGCAGCCAAGATTGGAAGGAGCAGTTCTTC. This sequence joins TRBV3-1 and TRBJ2-1; no clear D gene. Germline V gives CDR1 LGHDT, CDR2 YNNKEL (reference sequence). The V end was cut by 0 bases, the J end by 10 bases, with 7 bases between. The CDR3 extends over 12 amino acids.